This T cell receptor (beta chain) comes out of a study of CD8 T cells in Susac syndrome. This CDR3 contains 14 residues. Trimming took 1 base from V and 1 from J, leaving 6 bases between them. Reverse transcription used roughly 0.45 to 1 ug RNA and random hexamers. The immunoSEQ assay covered 54 Vbeta and 13 Jbeta segments for CDR3. TCRdb called the immunoSEQ multiplex PCR reads again in MiXCR, with one record for every CDR3 protein. The sample lists about 25,000 distinct CDR3 sequences, about 95% occurring once. Healthy donors matched for age and sex were used as controls. FACS was used to enrich TEMRA cells, whereas the CD8+ and CD4+ T cells were obtained by negative isolation.

This clonotype originated in a human donor in good health. Sequenced: CD8+ T cells from PBMCs. The chain is built from TRBV12-3 or TRBV12-4 and TRBJ2-3; perhaps TRBD1 as D (5 bases). The CDR3 nucleotides read TGTGCCAGCAGTTTAGTAGGGGGCACAGATACGCAGTATTTT. Encoded protein: CASSLVGGTDTQYF.